This TCR beta chain emerged from a study of regulatory T cells in long-lasting Graves disease. Time point here: persistent/refractory GD, antithyroid drugs over 5 years with positive TRAb. Extracted RNA from PBMCs served as the source of the TCR library. Arm-PCR of CDR3 regions and iRepertoire HTBI primers were the basis on which TCR beta libraries were built. TCRdb re-analysed the multiplex PCR reads in MiXCR, keeping a single row per CDR3 protein. The table shows 300,000 to 350,000 distinct CDR3 sequences, with about 20% occurring only once. Deletions cut 0 bases from V and 0 bases from J, with 18 bases between. This CDR3 has 18 amino acids. Looked up from germline, CDR1 is LNHNV and CDR2 is YYDKDF (reference sequence).

The chain is built from TRBV15 and TRBJ2-7, with a tentative D call TRBD1 (5 bases). The sequence was collected from a female donor with Graves disease. Sequences were derived from peripheral blood mononuclear cells (PBMCs), sampled when the disease was refractory, from a patient treated with antithyroid drugs. The DNA of the CDR3 is TGTGCCACCAGCAGAGACCCCCTCGGCAGGGCGGACTCCTACGAGCAGTACTTC. Encoded protein: CATSRDPLGRADSYEQYF.